The 10 T cell receptor beta chains listed next were all sequenced from one sample in a study of human T cells and chemical hapten exposure. The sample's time point: patch test 1, 2 weeks after DPC sensitization. Treatment specified: therapeutic diphenylcyclopropenone sensitization with weekly scalp DPC. Using its own MiXCR run on the RACE reads, TCRdb lists one record per CDR3 protein. The sample lists 75,000 to 100,000 distinct CDR3 sequences, about 10% occurring once. This material consisted of whole blood, taken in connection with sensitization to the hapten diphenylcyclopropenone (DPC). Source of these receptors: a man between 35 and 55 years old with alopecia areata. Some clones in this sample may be carry-over from other donors' samples.

The CDR3 sequence: CASSLSGGRAGELFF. DNA for the CDR3: TGCGCCAGCAGCCTATCTGGGGGGCGCGCGGGGGAGCTGTTTTTT. The chain joins TRBV4-3 to TRBJ2-2; D tentatively fits TRBD1 or TRBD2 (6 bases each). The V end lost 4 bases, the J end lost 8 bases, and 17 bases lay between the germline ends. Germline CDR1 is LGHNA and CDR2 is YSLEER. The CDR3 is 15 residues long.

On this clonotype: A much larger clonotype is one base distant, so this may be a read error. The chain is built from TRBV20-1 and TRBJ1-4; TRBD1 matches 9 bases. The CDR3 has 13 residues. Germline CDR1 DFQATT, CDR2 SNEGSKA (reference sequence). The CDR3 loop reads CSARTGGLEELFF. CDR3 bases: TGCAGTGCTAGAACAGGGGGCCTTGAAGAACTGTTTTTT.

This clonotype was observed a few times. The chain joins TRBV6-5 to TRBJ1-5; possible D gene TRBD1, 5 bases. The V end was cut by 7 bases, the J end by 6 bases, with 10 bases between. The CDR3 is 12 residues long. Looked up from germline, CDR1 is MNHEY and CDR2 is SVGAGI. The CDR3 bases are TGTGCCAGCACCACGGGGCGTCAGCCCCAGCATTTT. Protein sequence: CASTTGRQPQHF.

This clonotype was seen only a few times. The chain couples TRBV7-9 to TRBJ1-1, with TRBD1 matching over 9 bases. Germline V gene data show CDR1 as SEHNR and CDR2 as FQNEAQ (reference sequence). The CDR3 is 16 amino acids. The J segment lost 6 bases and the V segment lost 2 bases, leaving 10 bases of the junction unmatched. The DNA for the CDR3 is TGTGCCAGCAGCTTAACTACAGGGGGCGGTTCCCCTGAAGCTTTCTTT. This gives the protein CASSLTTGGGSPEAFF.

CDR3 sequence reads: CASLVASGSGGELFF. In DNA, the CDR3 is TGTGCCAGCTTGGTGGCTAGCGGGAGTGGTGGGGAGCTGTTTTTT. J is TRBJ2-2 and V is TRBV28, with 10 bases that match TRBD2. J lost 8 bases, V lost 8 bases, and 11 bases had no gene match. CDR1 is MDHEN, CDR2 SYDVKM, per germline. The CDR3 covers 15 residues.

The rearrangement joins TRBV27 to TRBJ2-7; 7 positions agree with TRBD2. V dropped 5 bases and J dropped 6; count of bases not matched to a gene: 10. The V gene's germline CDR1 is MNHEY and CDR2 SMNVEV (reference sequence). This CDR3 spans 14 amino acids. The CDR3 spells CASSPIGLGSEQYF. The CDR3 DNA sequence: TGTGCCAGCAGTCCCATAGGACTAGGTTCCGAGCAGTACTTC.

This clonotype was detected only a few times. The chain combines TRBV7-2 with TRBJ2-3, with 12 positions matching TRBD2. There are 17 residues in the CDR3. Germline CDR1 reads SGHTA; CDR2 reads FQGNSA. The ends lost 5 bases at V and 4 bases at J; junction bases unmatched: 10. CDR3 residues: CASSKPTSGGAADTQYF. The CDR3 nucleotides read TGTGCCAGCAGCAAACCGACTAGCGGGGGTGCAGCAGATACGCAGTATTTT.

The rearrangement joins TRBV6-2 or TRBV6-3 to TRBJ2-7, with 9 bases aligning to TRBD1. V shed 6 bases and J 2 bases; nucleotides not matched to a gene: 5. Germline V gene data show CDR1 as MNHEY and CDR2 as SVGEGT. The CDR3 has 14 residues. Here the CDR3 DNA reads TGTGCCAGCAGCGACAGGGGGTACACCTACGAGCAGTACTTC. Amino acids: CASSDRGYTYEQYF.

The chain is built from TRBV19 and TRBJ2-3; D is uncertain. CDR1 and CDR2 (germline): LNHDA, SQIVND (reference sequence). Deletions cut 8 bases from V and 2 bases from J, with 8 bases between. This CDR3 is built from 12 residues. The CDR3 sequence: CASAATTDTQYF. As DNA, the CDR3 is TGTGCCAGTGCGGCGACCACAGATACGCAGTATTTT.

A few counts support this clonotype. This sequence joins TRBV7-2 and TRBJ2-7, with 10 bases identical to TRBD2. This CDR3 has 15 residues. Trimming removed 1 base from V and 6 bases from J; junction bases left unmatched: 6. Germline assignment: CDR1 SGHTA and CDR2 FQGNSA. Written as DNA, the CDR3 is TGTGCCAGCAGCTTAGAGCCTCTAGCGGGAGTCGAGCAGTACGTC. Its protein is CASSLEPLAGVEQYV.